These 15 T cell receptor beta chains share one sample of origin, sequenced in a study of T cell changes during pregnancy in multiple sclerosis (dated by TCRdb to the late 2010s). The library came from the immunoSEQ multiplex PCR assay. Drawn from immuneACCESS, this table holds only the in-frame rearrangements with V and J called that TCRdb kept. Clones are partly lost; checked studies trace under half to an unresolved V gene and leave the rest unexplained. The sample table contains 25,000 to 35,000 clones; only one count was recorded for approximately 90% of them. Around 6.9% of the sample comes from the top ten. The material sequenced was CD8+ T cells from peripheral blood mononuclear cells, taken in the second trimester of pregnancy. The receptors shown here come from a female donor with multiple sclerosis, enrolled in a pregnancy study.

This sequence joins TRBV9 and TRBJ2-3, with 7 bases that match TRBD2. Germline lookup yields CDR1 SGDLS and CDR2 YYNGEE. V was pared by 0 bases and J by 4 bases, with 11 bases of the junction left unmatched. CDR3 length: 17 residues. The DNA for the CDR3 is TGTGCCAGCAGCGTAGCATCTGGCGGGGGTAGGGCAGATACGCAGTATTTT. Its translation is CASSVASGGGRADTQYF.

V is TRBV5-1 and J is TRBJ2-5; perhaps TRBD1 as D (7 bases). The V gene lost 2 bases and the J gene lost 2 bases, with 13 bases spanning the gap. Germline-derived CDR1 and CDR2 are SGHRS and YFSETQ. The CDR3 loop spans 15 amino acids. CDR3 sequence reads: CASSFRQGGQETQYF. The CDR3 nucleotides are TGCGCCAGCAGCTTTCGGCAGGGGGGTCAAGAGACCCAGTACTTC.

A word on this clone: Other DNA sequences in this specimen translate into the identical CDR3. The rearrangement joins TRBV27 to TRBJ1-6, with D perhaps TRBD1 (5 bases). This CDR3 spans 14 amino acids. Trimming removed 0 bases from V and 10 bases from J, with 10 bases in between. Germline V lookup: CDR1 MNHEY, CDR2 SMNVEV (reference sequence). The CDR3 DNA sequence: TGTGCCAGCAGTTTATCAGGGGAATACTCACCCCTCCACTTT. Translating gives CASSLSGEYSPLHF.

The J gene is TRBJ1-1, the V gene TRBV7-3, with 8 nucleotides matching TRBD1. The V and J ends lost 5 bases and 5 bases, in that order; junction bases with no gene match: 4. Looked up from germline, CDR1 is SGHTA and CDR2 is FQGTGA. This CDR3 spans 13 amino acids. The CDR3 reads CASSATGGTEAFF. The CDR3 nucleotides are TGTGCCAGCAGCGCAACAGGGGGGACTGAAGCTTTCTTT.

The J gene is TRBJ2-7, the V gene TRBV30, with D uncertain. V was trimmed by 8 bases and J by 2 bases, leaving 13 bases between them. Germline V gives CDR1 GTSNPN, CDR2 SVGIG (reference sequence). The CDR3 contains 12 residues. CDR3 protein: CAALGGTYEQYF. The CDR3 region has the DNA TGTGCCGCTCTAGGTGGAACCTACGAGCAGTACTTC.

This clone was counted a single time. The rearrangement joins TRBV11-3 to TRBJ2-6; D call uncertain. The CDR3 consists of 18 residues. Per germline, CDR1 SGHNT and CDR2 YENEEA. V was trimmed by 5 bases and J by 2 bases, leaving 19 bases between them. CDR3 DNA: TGTGCCAGCAGCCCCTACGTCTCACCCCTAACTGGGGCCAACGTCCTGACTTTC. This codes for CASSPYVSPLTGANVLTF.

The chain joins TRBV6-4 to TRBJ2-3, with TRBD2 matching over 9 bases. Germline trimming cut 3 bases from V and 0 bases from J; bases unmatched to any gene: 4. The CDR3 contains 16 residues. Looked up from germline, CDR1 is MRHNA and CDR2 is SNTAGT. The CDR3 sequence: CASSEWAGGSTDTQYF. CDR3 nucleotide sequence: TGTGCCAGCAGTGAGTGGGCGGGAGGGAGCACAGATACGCAGTATTTT.

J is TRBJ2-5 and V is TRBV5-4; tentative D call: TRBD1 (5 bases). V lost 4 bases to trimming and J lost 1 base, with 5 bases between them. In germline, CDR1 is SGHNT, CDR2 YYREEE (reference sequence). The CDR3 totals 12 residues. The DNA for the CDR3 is TGTGCCAGCAGCGACAGCCAAGAGACCCAGTACTTC. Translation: CASSDSQETQYF.

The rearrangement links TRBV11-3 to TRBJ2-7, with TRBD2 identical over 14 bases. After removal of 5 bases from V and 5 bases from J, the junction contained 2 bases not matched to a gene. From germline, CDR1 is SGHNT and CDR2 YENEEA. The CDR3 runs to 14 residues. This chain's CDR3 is CASSTTSGGDEQYF. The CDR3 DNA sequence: TGTGCCAGCAGCACGACTAGCGGGGGGGACGAGCAGTACTTC.

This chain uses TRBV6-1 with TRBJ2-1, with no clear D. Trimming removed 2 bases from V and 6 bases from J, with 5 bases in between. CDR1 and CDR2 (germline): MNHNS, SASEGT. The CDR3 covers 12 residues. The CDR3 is CASSESSNEQFF. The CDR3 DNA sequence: TGTGCCAGCAGTGAATCGAGCAATGAGCAGTTCTTC.

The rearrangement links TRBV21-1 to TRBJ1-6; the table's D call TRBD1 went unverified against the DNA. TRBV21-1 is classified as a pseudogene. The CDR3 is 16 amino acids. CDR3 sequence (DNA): TGTGCCAGCAGCAAAGTTATCAGGATCTATAATTCACCCCTCCACTTT. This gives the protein CASSKVIRIYNSPLHF.

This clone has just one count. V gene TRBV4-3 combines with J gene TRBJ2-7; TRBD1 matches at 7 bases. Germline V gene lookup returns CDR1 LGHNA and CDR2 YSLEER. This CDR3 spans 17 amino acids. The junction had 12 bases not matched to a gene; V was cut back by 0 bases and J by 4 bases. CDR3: CASSQDPVWGQMYEQYF. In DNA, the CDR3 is TGCGCCAGCAGCCAAGACCCCGTTTGGGGACAGATGTACGAGCAGTACTTC.

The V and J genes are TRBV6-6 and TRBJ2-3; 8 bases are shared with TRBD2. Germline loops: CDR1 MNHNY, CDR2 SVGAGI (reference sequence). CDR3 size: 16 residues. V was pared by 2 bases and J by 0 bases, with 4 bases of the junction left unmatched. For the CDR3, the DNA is TGTGCCAGCAGTTACCGGCGGGGGGTGAGCACAGATACGCAGTATTTT. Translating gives CASSYRRGVSTDTQYF.

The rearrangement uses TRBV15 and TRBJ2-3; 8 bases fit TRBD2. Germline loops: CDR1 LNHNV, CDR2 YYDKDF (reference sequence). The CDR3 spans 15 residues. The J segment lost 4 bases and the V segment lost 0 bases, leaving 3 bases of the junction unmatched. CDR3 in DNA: TGTGCCACCAGCAGAGAAGCGGGAGTACCAGATACGCAGTATTTT. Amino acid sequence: CATSREAGVPDTQYF.

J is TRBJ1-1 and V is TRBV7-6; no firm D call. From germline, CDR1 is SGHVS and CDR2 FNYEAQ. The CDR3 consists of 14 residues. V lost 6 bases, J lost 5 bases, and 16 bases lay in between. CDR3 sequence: CASRAGTGRTEAFF. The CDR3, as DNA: TGTGCCAGCAGGGCGGGCACGGGTCGGACTGAAGCTTTCTTT.